This T cell receptor (beta chain) was captured by sequencing in a study of blood T cell repertoires in COVID-19. The wider study: Sites in the United States, Italy and Spain provided acute and convalescent COVID-19 samples.

Recruits, aged roughly 18 to 90 years, lived in roughly 22 US areas. Authors' analysis steps: Estimation of nucleated cell counts was performed using reference gene primer amplification. Method: immunoSEQ multiplex PCR; TCRdb's copy keeps in-frame clones and lacks some. D and trimming were read from the DNA, whereas the V and J calls and clone size are those reported in that table. The table shows 150,000 or so clones, with 87% occurring only once. The junction had 8 bases not matched to a gene; V was cut back by 6 bases and J by 7 bases. CDR1 and CDR2 (germline): LNHDA, SQIVND (reference sequence). The CDR3 has 14 amino acids. This clone was seen more than once but under ten times.

The sequenced material came from PBMCs or T cells enriched from blood (not recorded which). This clonotype was sampled from a woman between 40 and 50 years old who had been exposed to COVID-19. The chain employs TRBV19 and TRBJ1-4; 7 nucleotides line up with TRBD1. The CDR3 sequence is CASSQTGLLEKLFF. CDR3 coding DNA: TGTGCCAGTAGCCAGACAGGGCTGCTTGAAAAACTGTTTTTT.